This T cell receptor (beta chain) was identified during a study of blood T cell repertoires in COVID-19. In the study overall: COVID-19 samples collected from the United States, Italy and Spain covered acute and convalescent phases. PBMCs, B-cell-depleted T cells, or T cells were the source of the cDNA or gDNA that made up the material.

This CDR3 region has 12 residues. Germline V lookup: CDR1 MDHEN, CDR2 SYDVKM. V gave up 10 bases and J gave up 4 bases; unmatched junction bases: 5. Profiling relied on immunoSEQ multiplex PCR, and the TCRdb table lists in-frame clones only, not all of them. In the table there are 100,000 to 150,000 clones, about 85% of which are singletons. This chain uses TRBV28 with TRBJ1-2; 8 nucleotides line up with TRBD1. Sequencing was carried out using peripheral blood. The sequence was obtained from an elderly woman with acute or convalescent COVID-19. Here the CDR3 DNA reads TGTGCCATCACCGGGACAGGCTATGGCTACACCTTC. It codes for CAITGTGYGYTF.